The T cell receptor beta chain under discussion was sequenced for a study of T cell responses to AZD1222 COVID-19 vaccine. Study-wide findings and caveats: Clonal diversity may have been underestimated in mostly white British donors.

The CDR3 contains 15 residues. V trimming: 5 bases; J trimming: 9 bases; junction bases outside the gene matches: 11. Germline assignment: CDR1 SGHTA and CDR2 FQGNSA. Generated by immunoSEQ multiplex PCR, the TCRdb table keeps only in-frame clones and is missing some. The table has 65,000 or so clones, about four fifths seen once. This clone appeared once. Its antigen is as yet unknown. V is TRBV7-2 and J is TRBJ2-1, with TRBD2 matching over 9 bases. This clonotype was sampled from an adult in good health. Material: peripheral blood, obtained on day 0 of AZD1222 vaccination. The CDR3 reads CASSLSRGGSREQFF. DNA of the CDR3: TGTGCCAGCAGCCTCTCGCGGGGGGGCAGTCGTGAGCAGTTCTTC.